This T cell receptor (beta chain) derives from a study of T cell repertoires in cytomegalovirus infection. About the study: Indications of both CMV infection and matching HLA type were provided by public TCR beta signatures. Study-wide results and caveats: The ex vivo response showed dominance by HLA-C-restricted CMV-specific TCR beta clonotypes.

The V gene lost 5 bases and the J gene lost 2 bases, with 16 bases spanning the gap. From germline, CDR1 is SGHTA and CDR2 FQGNSA. This CDR3 is built from 15 residues. A single record per CDR3 protein comes from TCRdb applying MiXCR to the reads. This sample has some 200,000 distinct CDR3 sequences, with roughly 9% found just once. This clonotype was recorded at least ten times. Its antigen remains unidentified. The chain recombines TRBV7-2 with TRBJ2-7; TRBD1 is a possible D gene (6 bases). The receptor comes from a human donor in good health (CMV status not recorded). Some clones in this sample may be carry-over from other donors' samples. Sequences were obtained from PBMCs. The CDR3 region has the DNA TGTGCCAGCAGCCCCAGGGGTCAAGGCCCCTACGAGCAGTACTTC. Its translation is CASSPRGQGPYEQYF.